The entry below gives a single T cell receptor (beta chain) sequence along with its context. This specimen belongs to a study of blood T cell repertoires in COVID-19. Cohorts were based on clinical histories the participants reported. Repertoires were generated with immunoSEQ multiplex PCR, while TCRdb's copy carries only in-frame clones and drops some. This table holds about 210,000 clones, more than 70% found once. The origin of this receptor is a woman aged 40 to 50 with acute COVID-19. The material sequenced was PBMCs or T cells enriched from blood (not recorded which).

The CDR3 sequence is CASSPAGTGYTEAFF. CDR3 nucleotide sequence: TGCGCCAGCAGCCCAGCCGGGACAGGGTACACTGAAGCTTTCTTT. This chain connects TRBV5-1 to TRBJ1-1; 9 bases are shared with TRBD1. V lost 4 bases and J lost 3; bases outside the gene matches: 7. The CDR3 covers 15 residues. In germline, CDR1 is SGHRS, CDR2 YFSETQ.